The T cell receptor beta chain under discussion was sequenced for a study of cytomegalovirus exposure and HLA in healthy donors. This clone was seen once. This CDR3 is built from 15 residues. Looked up from germline, CDR1 is SGHRS and CDR2 is YFSETQ. J was trimmed by 0 bases and V by 4 bases; bases with no gene match: 3. The PCR ran on 60 Vbeta and 13 Jbeta primers. Profiled with immunoSEQ multiplex PCR; TCRdb holds only in-frame clones, not every one. Of 100,000 to 150,000 clones in the sample, 76% were seen once. Sequenced: PBMCs. The sequence was obtained from a man aged 50-59 years in good health and CMV-seronegative. The genes are TRBV5-1 and TRBJ2-2, with TRBD1 matching over 7 bases. The CDR3 region is CASSRTGANTGELFF. In nucleotides, the CDR3 is TGCGCCAGCAGCCGGACAGGCGCGAACACCGGGGAGCTGTTTTTT.